This entry features one T cell receptor beta chain sequence. This record comes from a study of control samples from healthy donors and cancer patients. V trimming: 9 bases; J trimming: 3 bases; junction bases outside the gene matches: 7. The CDR3 loop spans 14 amino acids. Germline CDR1 reads LNHDA; CDR2 reads SQIVND (reference sequence). Only in-frame clones appear in the TCRdb table, and some are missing; sequencing was by immunoSEQ multiplex PCR. The profile covers 25,000 to 35,000 clones, with around 94% appearing a single time and around 6.3% taken by the ten largest. This sequence originates from a man aged 55-75 years in good health. The gene calls are TRBV19 and TRBJ1-2, with 10 positions matching TRBD1. Sequenced: blood. The CDR3 spells CASKSGQGYYGYTF. The CDR3 DNA reads as TGTGCCAGCAAATCGGGACAGGGGTACTATGGCTACACCTTC.